This TCR beta chain was identified in a study of blood T cell repertoires in COVID-19. Germline values: CDR1 SGHKS, CDR2 YYEKEE (reference sequence). The length of the CDR3 is 15 residues. V lost 3 bases to trimming and J lost 7 bases, with 20 bases between them. Repertoires were generated with immunoSEQ multiplex PCR, while TCRdb's copy carries only in-frame clones and drops some. The sample yields about 140,000 clones, over 80% seen once. This chain joins TRBV5-5 and TRBJ2-7, with D possibly being TRBD2 (5 bases). The receptor was isolated from a man aged 65 to 85 who had been exposed to COVID-19. The source material was PBMCs or T cells enriched from blood (not recorded which). CDR3 residues: CASSSELGLRVEQYF. CDR3 sequence (DNA): TGTGCCAGCAGCTCGGAACTAGGATTGAGAGTGGAGCAGTACTTC.